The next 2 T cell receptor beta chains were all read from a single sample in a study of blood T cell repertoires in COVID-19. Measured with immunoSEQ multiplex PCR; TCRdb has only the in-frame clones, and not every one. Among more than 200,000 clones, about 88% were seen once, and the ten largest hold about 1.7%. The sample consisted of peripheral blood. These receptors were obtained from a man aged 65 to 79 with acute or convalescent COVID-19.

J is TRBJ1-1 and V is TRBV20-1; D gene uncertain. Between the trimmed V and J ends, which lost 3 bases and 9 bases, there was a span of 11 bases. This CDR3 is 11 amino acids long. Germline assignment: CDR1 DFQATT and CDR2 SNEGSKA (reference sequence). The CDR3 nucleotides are TGCAGTGCTAGTCGGACTGAGAAAGCTTTCTTT. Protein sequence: CSASRTEKAFF.

CDR3 in amino acids: CASARGRTYEQYF. CDR3 sequence (DNA): TGTGCCAGTGCCAGGGGCCGAACCTACGAGCAGTACTTC. This chain uses TRBV19 with TRBJ2-7, with TRBD1 as a possible D gene (6 bases). Trimming took 8 bases from V and 2 from J, leaving 13 bases between them. The CDR3 spans 13 residues. Germline-derived CDR1 and CDR2 are LNHDA and SQIVND (reference sequence).